The 5 T cell receptor beta chains listed next were all sequenced from one sample in a study of blood T cell repertoires in COVID-19. Only in-frame clones appear in the TCRdb table, and some are missing; sequencing was by immunoSEQ multiplex PCR. The sample yields some 100,000 clones, roughly 80% seen once. The sample taken for sequencing was peripheral blood. These receptors were obtained from an elderly man with active or convalescent COVID-19.

This clone was observed once. The chain has TRBV5-4 and TRBJ1-2; D is ambiguous. V lost 1 base and J lost 1, with 8 bases in between. The CDR3 is 14 residues long. CDR1 and CDR2 (germline): SGHNT, YYREEE (reference sequence). For the CDR3, the DNA is TGTGCCAGCAGCTTGTTGCAGGATAACTATGGCTACACCTTC. This translates into CASSLLQDNYGYTF.

The table lists this clone with a count of one. The V gene is TRBV10-3, the J gene TRBJ2-7, with TRBD1 identical over 7 bases. After removal of 11 bases from V and 0 bases from J, the junction contained 10 bases not matched to a gene. This CDR3 comprises 14 residues. The germline V gene has CDR1 ENHRY and CDR2 SYGVKD. The CDR3 sequence: CAVQRDSSSYEQYF. Here the CDR3 DNA reads TGTGCCGTGCAGAGGGACAGCAGCTCCTACGAGCAGTACTTC.

In this sample, this clone turned up a few times. The chain links TRBV28 to TRBJ1-5; 7 bases are a match to TRBD1. V was clipped by 2 bases and J by 6 bases; unmatched bases: 7. Germline assignment: CDR1 MDHEN and CDR2 SYDVKM. The CDR3 covers 15 residues. The CDR3 DNA is TGTGCCAGCAGTTTAACCAGGGGGACGGTTCAGCCCCAGCATTTT. As protein: CASSLTRGTVQPQHF.

The chain carries TRBV3-1 (or the pseudogene TRBV3-2) and TRBJ1-1; possibly TRBD1 for D (5 bases). The CDR3 totals 14 residues. In germline, CDR1 is LGHDT, CDR2 YNNKEL (reference sequence). With 5 bases removed from V and 1 base from J, the gap between germline ends came to 11 bases. CDR3 sequence: CASSARDRNTEAFF. The CDR3 coding sequence is TGTGCCAGCAGCGCACGAGACAGGAACACTGAAGCTTTCTTT.

In DNA, the CDR3 is TGTGCCAGCAGCCGCGGGGCCAACTCTGGAAACACCATATATTTT. Amino acid sequence: CASSRGANSGNTIYF. The gene calls are TRBV5-6 and TRBJ1-3, with a tentative D call TRBD1 (5 bases). Germline V gene sequence: CDR1 SGHDT, CDR2 YYEEEE. The CDR3 spans 15 residues. V was pared by 4 bases and J by 0 bases, with 11 bases between.